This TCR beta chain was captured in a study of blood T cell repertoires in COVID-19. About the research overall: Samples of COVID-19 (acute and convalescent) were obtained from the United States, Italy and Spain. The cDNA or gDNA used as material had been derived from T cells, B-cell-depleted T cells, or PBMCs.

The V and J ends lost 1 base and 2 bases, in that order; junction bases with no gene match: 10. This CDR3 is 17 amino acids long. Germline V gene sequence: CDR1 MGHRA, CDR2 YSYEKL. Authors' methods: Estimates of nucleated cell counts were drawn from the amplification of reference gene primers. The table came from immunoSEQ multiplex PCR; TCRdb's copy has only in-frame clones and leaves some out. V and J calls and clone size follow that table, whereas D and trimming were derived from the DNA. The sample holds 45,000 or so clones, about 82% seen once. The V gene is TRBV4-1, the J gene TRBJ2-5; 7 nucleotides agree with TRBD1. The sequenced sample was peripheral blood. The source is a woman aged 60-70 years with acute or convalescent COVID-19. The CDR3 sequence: CASSQVYTGTAQETQYF. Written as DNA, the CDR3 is TGCGCCAGCAGCCAAGTTTACACCGGGACAGCACAAGAGACCCAGTACTTC.